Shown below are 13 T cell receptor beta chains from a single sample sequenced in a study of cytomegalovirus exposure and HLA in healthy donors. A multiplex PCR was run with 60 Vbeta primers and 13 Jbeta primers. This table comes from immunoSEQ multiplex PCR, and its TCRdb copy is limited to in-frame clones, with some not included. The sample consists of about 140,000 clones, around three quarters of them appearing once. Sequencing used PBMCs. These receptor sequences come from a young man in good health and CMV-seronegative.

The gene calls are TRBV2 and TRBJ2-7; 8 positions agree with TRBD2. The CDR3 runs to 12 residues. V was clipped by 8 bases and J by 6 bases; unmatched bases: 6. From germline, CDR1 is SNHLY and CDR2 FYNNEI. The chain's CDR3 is CASDGTSSEQYF. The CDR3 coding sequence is TGTGCCAGCGACGGGACTAGTTCCGAGCAGTACTTC.

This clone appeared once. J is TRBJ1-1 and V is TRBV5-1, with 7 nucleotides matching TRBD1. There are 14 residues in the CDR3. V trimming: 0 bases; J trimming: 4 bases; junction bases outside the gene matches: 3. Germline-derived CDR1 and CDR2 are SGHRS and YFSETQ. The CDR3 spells CASSLGPGGTEAFF. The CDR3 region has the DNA TGCGCCAGCAGCTTGGGTCCAGGGGGCACTGAAGCTTTCTTT.

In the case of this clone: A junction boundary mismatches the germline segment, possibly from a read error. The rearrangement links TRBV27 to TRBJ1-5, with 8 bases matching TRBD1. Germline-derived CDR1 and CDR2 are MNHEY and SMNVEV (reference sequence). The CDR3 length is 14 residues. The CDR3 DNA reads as TGTGCCAGCAGTCACGACAGGGGCTATCAGCCCCAGAATTTT. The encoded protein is CASSHDRGYQPQNF.

The CDR3 DNA reads TGTGCCAGCAGTGGGGGGGTCAACTATGGCTACACCTTC. This translates into CASSGGVNYGYTF. The chain joins TRBV2 to TRBJ1-2; a weak D match, TRBD1 (5 bases). The CDR3 sequence is 13 residues long. V was cut by 4 bases and J by 2 bases, with 8 bases left in between. The germline V gene has CDR1 SNHLY and CDR2 FYNNEI.

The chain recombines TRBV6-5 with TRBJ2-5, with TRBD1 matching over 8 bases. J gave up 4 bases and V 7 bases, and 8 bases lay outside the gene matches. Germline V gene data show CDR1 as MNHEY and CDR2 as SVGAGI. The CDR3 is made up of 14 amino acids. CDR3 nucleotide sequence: TGTGCCAGCAATTATCGACAGGGGATAGAGACCCAGTACTTC. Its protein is CASNYRQGIETQYF.

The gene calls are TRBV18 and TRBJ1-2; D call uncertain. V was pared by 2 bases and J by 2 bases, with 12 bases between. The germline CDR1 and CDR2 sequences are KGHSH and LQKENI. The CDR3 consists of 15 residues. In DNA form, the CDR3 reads TGTGCCAGCTCACCATTGGTCAGAACAAACTATGGCTACACCTTC. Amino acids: CASSPLVRTNYGYTF.

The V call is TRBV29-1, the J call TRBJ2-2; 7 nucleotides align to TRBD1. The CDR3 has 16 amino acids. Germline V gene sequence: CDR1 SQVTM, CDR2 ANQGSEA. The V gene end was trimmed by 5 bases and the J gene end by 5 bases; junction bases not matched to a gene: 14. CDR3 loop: CSVSPNDRVGTGELFF. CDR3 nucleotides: TGCAGCGTTTCCCCAAATGACAGGGTGGGAACCGGGGAGCTGTTTTTT.

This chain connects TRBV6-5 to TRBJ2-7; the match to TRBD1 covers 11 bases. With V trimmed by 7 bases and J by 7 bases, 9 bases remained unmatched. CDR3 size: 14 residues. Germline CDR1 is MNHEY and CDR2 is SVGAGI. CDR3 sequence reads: CASTPGQGVGEQYF. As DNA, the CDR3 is TGTGCCAGCACCCCGGGACAGGGGGTGGGGGAGCAGTACTTC.

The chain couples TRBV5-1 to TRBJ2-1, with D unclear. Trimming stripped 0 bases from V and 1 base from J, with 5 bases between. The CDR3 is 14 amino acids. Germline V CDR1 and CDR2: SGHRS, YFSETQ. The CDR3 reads CASSLVISYNEQFF. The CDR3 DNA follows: TGCGCCAGCAGCTTGGTAATTTCCTACAATGAGCAGTTCTTC.

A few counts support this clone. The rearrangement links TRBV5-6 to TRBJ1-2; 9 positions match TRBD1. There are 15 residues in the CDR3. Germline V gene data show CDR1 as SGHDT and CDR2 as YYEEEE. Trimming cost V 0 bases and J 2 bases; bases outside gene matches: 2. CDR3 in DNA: TGTGCCAGCAGCTTGGCGGGGACAGGGAACTATGGCTACACCTTC. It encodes CASSLAGTGNYGYTF.

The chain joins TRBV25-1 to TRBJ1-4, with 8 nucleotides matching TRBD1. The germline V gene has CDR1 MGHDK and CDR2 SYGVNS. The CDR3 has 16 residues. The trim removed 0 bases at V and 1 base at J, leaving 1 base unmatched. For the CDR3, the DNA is TGTGCCAGCAGTGAATACACAGGGGGAACTAATGAAAAACTGTTTTTT. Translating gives CASSEYTGGTNEKLFF. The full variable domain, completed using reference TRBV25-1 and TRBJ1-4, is EADIYQTPRYLVIGTGKKITLECSQTMGHDKMYWYQQDPGMELHLIHYSYGVNSTEKGDLSSESTVSRIRTEHFPLTLESARPSHTSQYLCASSEYTGGTNEKLFFGSGTQLSVL.

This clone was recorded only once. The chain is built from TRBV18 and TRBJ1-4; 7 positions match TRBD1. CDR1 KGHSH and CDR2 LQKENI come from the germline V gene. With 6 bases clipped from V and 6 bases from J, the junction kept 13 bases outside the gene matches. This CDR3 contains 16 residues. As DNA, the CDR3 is TGTGCCAGCTCGCAAGCACAGGGGTCCCTTCATGAAAAACTGTTTTTT. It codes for CASSQAQGSLHEKLFF.

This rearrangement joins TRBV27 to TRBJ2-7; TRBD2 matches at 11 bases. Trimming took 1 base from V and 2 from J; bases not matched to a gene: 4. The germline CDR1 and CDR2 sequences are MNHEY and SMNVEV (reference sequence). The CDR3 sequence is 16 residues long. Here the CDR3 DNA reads TGTGCCAGCAGTTTATTTAGCGGGAGGGTCCCCTACGAGCAGTACTTC. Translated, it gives CASSLFSGRVPYEQYF.